These T cell receptor beta chains were read from a single sample in a study of T cells in localized non-small cell lung cancer. TCRdb's copy holds only in-frame clones and misses some; the assay was immunoSEQ multiplex PCR. The table has 20,000 to 25,000 clones, 92% seen once; the top ten hold more than 2.5%. Here the sequenced sample was peripheral blood, taken before any cancer treatment. These receptors came from a woman aged 35-75 years with stage I lung adenocarcinoma. CDR3s include the opening cysteine and the closing phenylalanine or tryptophan. Each record gives: D gene, V gene, clone size, J gene, CDR3 DNA, CDR3 protein. A D gene is named only where the DNA matches it firmly. Some rows mark clone size as missing; the rest say once, few, many or name a class of expanded clone.

-	TRBV5-1	few	TRBJ1-1	TGCGCCAGCAGCTTGACTCCGAACACTGAAGCTTTCTTT	CASSLTPNTEAFF
-	TRBV6-4	-	TRBJ1-2	TGTGCCAGCAGTGACAGGGGAGGCTATGGCTACACCTTC	CASSDRGGYGYTF
-	TRBV6-6	-	TRBJ2-7	TGTGCCAGCAGTTCCCACGCCTGGACAGAGACCGAGATGCACTTC	CASSSHAWTETEMHF
TRBD1	TRBV27	-	TRBJ2-5	TGTGCCAGCAGTCCTACGACAGGGGGCCTAGAGACCCAGTACTTC	CASSPTTGGLETQYF
TRBD1	TRBV5-6	-	TRBJ2-1	TGTGCCAGCAGCTGGGACAGAGGCAATGAGCAGTTCTTC	CASSWDRGNEQFF
-	TRBV5-1	-	TRBJ2-5	TGCGCCAGCAACCGGGGGGCAGGGGAGACCCAGTACTTC	CASNRGAGETQYF
TRBD2	TRBV4-1	-	TRBJ2-1	TGCGCCAGCAGCCAGACGGAGGTAGCGGGGTCCTACAATGAGCAGTTCTTC	CASSQTEVAGSYNEQFF
-	TRBV7-8	once	TRBJ2-7	TGTGCCAGCAGTAGACAGTCCTACGAGCAGTACTTC	CASSRQSYEQYF
TRBD2	TRBV5-6	-	TRBJ2-4	TGTGCCAGCAGCCGGACAGGGACTAGCGGGAGGTGGGCCATTCAGTACTTC	CASSRTGTSGRWAIQYF
TRBD1	TRBV6-1	-	TRBJ1-2	TGTGCCAGCAGTGAAAGAGCTGTCGGGACAGGCTTCTATGGCTACACCTTC	CASSERAVGTGFYGYTF
-	TRBV18	once	TRBJ2-3	TGTGCCAGCTCACCTATATTTGACATGGACACAGATACGCAGTATTTT	CASSPIFDMDTDTQYF
-	TRBV5-1	once	TRBJ1-2	TGCGCCAGCAGCTTGGATGGCCGTCAGTGCACCTTC	CASSLDGRQCTF
-	TRBV11-1	-	TRBJ2-1	TGTGCCAGCAGCTTGTTAAATCGGCAGTTCTTC	CASSLLNRQFF
-	TRBV19	-	TRBJ1-1	TGTGCCAGTAGTATAGACAAGACCTTCCAGGTTGGCGAGGCTTTCTTT	CASSIDKTFQVGEAFF
TRBD2	TRBV13	-	TRBJ2-4	TGTGCCAGCAGCCCCGGACTAGCGGGAAACATTCAGTACTTC	CASSPGLAGNIQYF
TRBD2	TRBV6-4	-	TRBJ2-1	TGTGCCAGCAGTGACTCGGCCGGGGGGGGCAATGAGCAGTTCTTC	CASSDSAGGGNEQFF
-	TRBV28	-	TRBJ1-5	TGTGCCAGCAGCGGGTTTAAGACAGGTCCCAATCAGCCCCAGCATTTT	CASSGFKTGPNQPQHF
-	TRBV29-1	few	TRBJ1-1	TGCAGCGTTGTTGTCTCCGCCTTTGAAGCTTTCTTT	CSVVVSAFEAFF
-	TRBV5-1	-	TRBJ1-3	TGCGCCAGCAGCGATCCGGGACAATACTCTGGAAACACCATATATTTT	CASSDPGQYSGNTIYF
-	TRBV5-1	once	TRBJ2-7	TGCGCCAGCAGCTTGGGGACAGTGTCCTACGAGCAGTACTTC	CASSLGTVSYEQYF
-	TRBV10-2	-	TRBJ1-2	TGCGCCAGCAGGCACGGACCCAACTATGGCTACACCTTC	CASRHGPNYGYTF
-	TRBV4-1	-	TRBJ1-1	TGCGCCAGCACTCAGTTGATGAACACTGAAGCTTTCTTT	CASTQLMNTEAFF
-	TRBV10-3	once	TRBJ2-1	TGTGCCATCAGTGCCGGCGCGAGCTCCTACAATGAGCAGTTCTTC	CAISAGASSYNEQFF
TRBD1	TRBV6-1	-	TRBJ1-2	TGTGCCAACAGTGGCGGGACAGGGAAGGAAGCTAACTATGGCTACACCTTC	CANSGGTGKEANYGYTF
TRBD2	TRBV6-1	-	TRBJ2-2	TGTGCCAGCAGTGTCCGACTAGCGGGGAACACCGGGGAGCTGTTTTTT	CASSVRLAGNTGELFF
TRBD1	TRBV27	-	TRBJ2-6	TGTGCCAGCCGGGGACAGTCTGGGGCCAACGTCCTGACTTTC	CASRGQSGANVLTF
-	TRBV5-1	-	TRBJ1-3	TGCGCCAGCAGCTTGGGGGCTGTGGGAAACACCATATATTTT	CASSLGAVGNTIYF
-	TRBV10-3	-	TRBJ2-4	TGTGCCATCAGTGAGTCGTGGGGCATCGAGACAGCCAAAAACATTCAGTACTTC	CAISESWGIETAKNIQYF
-	TRBV6-1	-	TRBJ2-7	TGTGCCAGCAGTGAAGGTCCAGGGAGATCCTACGAGCAGTACTTC	CASSEGPGRSYEQYF
-	TRBV10-3	-	TRBJ2-7	TGTGCCATCAGTGACGGCACCTCCTACGAGCAGTACTTC	CAISDGTSYEQYF
-	TRBV9	few	TRBJ1-1	TGTGCCAGCAGCGTAGCCACGAACACTGAAGCTTTCTTT	CASSVATNTEAFF
-	TRBV29-1	-	TRBJ1-1	TGCAGCGTTGGACGGGACTCCCGCGAAGGTGAAGCTTTCTTT	CSVGRDSREGEAFF
-	TRBV13	-	TRBJ2-7	TGTGCCAGCAGTTCTCGGACCCGCACCTACGAGCAGTACTTC	CASSSRTRTYEQYF
-	TRBV7-4	-	TRBJ1-5	TGTGCCAGCAGCTTACCCCCCTCCCGGGGCAATCAGCCCCAGCATTTT	CASSLPPSRGNQPQHF
TRBD1	TRBV9	few	TRBJ1-2	TGTGCCAGCAGCGCCAGGGGGACCTATGGCTACACCTTC	CASSARGTYGYTF
-	TRBV19	-	TRBJ1-4	TGTGCCAGCAAGCAGACACAAGGGGGACGTGAAAAACTGTTTTTT	CASKQTQGGREKLFF
TRBD2	TRBV28	once	TRBJ2-1	TGTGCCAGCAGTTTAATGCTAGCGGGGTTCAATGAGCAGTTCTTC	CASSLMLAGFNEQFF
TRBD2	TRBV10-3	-	TRBJ2-1	TGTGCCATCACAGGACTAGCGGGAAATGAGCAGTTCTTC	CAITGLAGNEQFF
-	TRBV7-8	-	TRBJ1-1	TGTGCCAGCAGCTTTCTCGACACTGAAGCTTTCTTT	CASSFLDTEAFF
TRBD1	TRBV27	-	TRBJ2-7	TGTGCCAGCAGCAACTCCGGGACAGGGGGCTACGAGCAGTACTTC	CASSNSGTGGYEQYF
TRBD2	TRBV5-1	-	TRBJ2-3	TGCGCCAGCAGCAGGGGGACTAGCGGCTGGACAGATACGCAGTATTTT	CASSRGTSGWTDTQYF
-	TRBV7-9	-	TRBJ1-1	TGTGCCAGCAGCTTCTTTGGGGCCCAGAACACTGAAGCTTTCTTT	CASSFFGAQNTEAFF
-	TRBV10-1	-	TRBJ1-1	TGCGCCAGCACAAACTTACAGGGAAGAGAACCTTTCTTT	CASTNLQGREPFF
-	TRBV6-6	few	TRBJ2-7	TGTGCCAGCAGAGGGGGGGAGCAGTACTTC	CASRGGEQYF
TRBD2	TRBV9	-	TRBJ2-3	TGTGCCAGCAGCGCGGGAGCGGGAACCACAGATACGCAGTATTTT	CASSAGAGTTDTQYF
-	TRBV6-6	-	TRBJ1-5	TGTGCCAGCAGATTTGGGGGAGGTAGCAATCAGCCCCAGCATTTT	CASRFGGGSNQPQHF
TRBD1	TRBV29-1	-	TRBJ2-7	TGCAGCGTTGAAAAAGGGACAGGGAAAGACGAGCAGTACTTC	CSVEKGTGKDEQYF
-	TRBV28	-	TRBJ2-7	TGTGCCAGCAGCCCAGGACAGTTCTCCTACGAGCAGTACTTC	CASSPGQFSYEQYF
-	TRBV6-5	-	TRBJ2-7	TGTGCCAGCACAGGGGGAGGAGAGCAGTACTTC	CASTGGGEQYF
TRBD2	TRBV2	-	TRBJ2-5	TGTGCCAGCAGTGACGGAGCGGGAGGTTATTGGCTTGAGACCCAGTACTTC	CASSDGAGGYWLETQYF
-	TRBV27	-	TRBJ2-6	TGTGCCAGCAGTACCGGGGCCAACGTCCTGACTTTC	CASSTGANVLTF
TRBD2	TRBV28	-	TRBJ2-7	TGTGCCAGCAGTCTTAGCGGGATCTACGAGCAGTACTTC	CASSLSGIYEQYF